Listed below are T cell receptor beta chains from one sample, sequenced in a study of patients and donors after allogeneic stem cell transplantation. From the RT-PCR reads, TCRdb called clonotypes with MiXCR, one entry per CDR3 protein. In the table there are approximately 170,000 distinct CDR3 sequences, approximately 22% of which are singletons. The sample taken for sequencing was blood, either unsorted or a sorted T cell fraction (not recorded which). The receptors were sampled from a human donor who was either an allogeneic HSCT recipient or a stem cell or donor lymphocyte infusion donor (not recorded which). It is not recorded whose cells these are; they may come from a transplant donor. Both conserved end residues are part of each CDR3. D genes are given only for firm matches. A clone size is listed for some rows: how often the clone was seen (once, few, many), or a class if it is expanded.

TRBJ2-1	TRBV3-1	.	.	CASSQDWEFGNEQFF	TGTGCCAGCAGCCAAGATTGGGAGTTTGGGAATGAGCAGTTCTTC
TRBJ2-2	TRBV5-1	.	few	CASRWRTINRELFF	TGCGCCAGCAGGTGGAGGACAATCAACCGGGAGCTGTTTTTT
TRBJ1-1	TRBV20-1	.	.	CSAREDSLRAEAFF	TGCAGTGCTAGGGAAGACAGTCTAAGGGCTGAAGCTTTCTTT
TRBJ1-1	TRBV6-6	TRBD1	.	CASSYQAGTGLDTEAFF	TGTGCCAGCAGTTACCAAGCCGGGACAGGGCTTGACACTGAAGCTTTCTTT
TRBJ1-2	TRBV12-3/TRBV12-4	.	.	CASSLEGHLYGYTF	TGTGCCAGCAGTTTGGAGGGACACCTCTATGGCTACACCTTC
TRBJ2-1	TRBV12-3/TRBV12-4	TRBD2	.	CASSLDVAGGLDNEQFF	TGTGCCAGCAGTTTAGACGTAGCGGGGGGGCTGGACAATGAGCAGTTCTTC
TRBJ2-1	TRBV7-6	.	once	CASSLGTRTEQFF	TGTGCCAGCAGCTTAGGAACTAGAACTGAGCAGTTCTTC
TRBJ1-2	TRBV29-1	.	.	CSVEYQGLNGYTF	TGCAGCGTTGAATACCAGGGGTTAAACGGCTACACCTTC
TRBJ1-4	TRBV15	TRBD1	few	CATSRDQGGRSNEKLFF	TGTGCCACCAGCAGAGATCAGGGGGGCAGGTCTAATGAAAAACTGTTTTTT
TRBJ1-2	TRBV5-8	TRBD1	many	CASSGPGTAFWGYTF	TGTGCCAGCAGCGGTCCAGGGACAGCCTTTTGGGGCTACACCTTC
TRBJ2-2	TRBV5-1	TRBD2	few	CASSFYTGLAGTGELFF	TGCGCCAGCAGCTTTTATACGGGACTAGCGGGTACCGGGGAGCTGTTTTTT
TRBJ2-7	TRBV5-1	.	.	CASSDPNTYEQYF	TGCGCCAGCAGTGACCCAAATACCTACGAGCAGTACTTC
TRBJ1-2	TRBV20-1	TRBD1	.	CSANRGIYGYTF	TGCAGTGCAAACAGGGGGATCTATGGCTACACCTTC
TRBJ1-4	TRBV14	.	.	CASSRRPGGEKLFF	TGTGCCAGCAGCCGTCGCCCGGGAGGAGAAAAACTGTTTTTT
TRBJ2-3	TRBV5-6	TRBD2	.	CASSAFGGTNEITQYF	TGTGCCAGCAGCGCCTTTGGAGGGACTAATGAAATTACGCAGTATTTT
TRBJ2-1	TRBV27	.	few	CASSLLAGSGFNEQFF	TGTGCCAGCAGTTTATTGGCGGGATCGGGCTTCAATGAGCAGTTCTTC
TRBJ1-1	TRBV27	TRBD1	many	CASSSAGQGLIEAFF	TGTGCCAGCAGCTCAGCCGGACAGGGCCTTATTGAAGCTTTCTTT
TRBJ1-1	TRBV6-5	.	few	CASSYSWGSGLTEAFF	TGTGCCAGCAGTTACTCTTGGGGGTCAGGGCTCACTGAAGCTTTCTTT
TRBJ1-1	TRBV6-1	.	.	CASSEVGDTEAFF	TGTGCCAGCAGTGAAGTGGGGGACACTGAAGCTTTCTTT
TRBJ2-1	TRBV2	TRBD2	.	CASSPENSGGAGEQFF	TGTGCCAGCAGCCCAGAAAATAGCGGGGGGGCCGGTGAGCAGTTCTTC
TRBJ2-7	TRBV18	TRBD1	.	CASSLDRVNEQYF	TGTGCCAGCTCATTGGACAGGGTGAACGAGCAGTACTTC
TRBJ2-1	TRBV20-1	.	.	CSAVLAPAYNEQFF	TGCAGTGCAGTACTAGCCCCGGCCTACAATGAGCAGTTCTTC
TRBJ2-2	TRBV7-2	.	.	CASSLGWGDSEAGELFF	TGTGCCAGCAGCTTAGGCTGGGGGGACAGTGAGGCCGGGGAGCTGTTTTTT
TRBJ1-4	TRBV12-3/TRBV12-4	.	few	CASSLSQGNEKLFF	TGTGCCAGCAGTTTATCGCAGGGTAATGAAAAACTGTTTTTT
TRBJ2-2	TRBV29-1	.	.	CSVEMTNTGELFF	TGCAGCGTTGAAATGACAAACACCGGGGAGCTGTTTTTT